These 27 T cell receptor beta chains were sequenced from one sample in a study of blood T cell repertoires in COVID-19. Here immunoSEQ multiplex PCR was the method, and the copy in TCRdb shows in-frame clones only, minus some. The table records about 200,000 clones, about 79% of them present only once. Material: peripheral blood. The receptors originated from a human donor in a cohort sampled during active COVID-19.

A remark on this clone: Other DNA sequences in the same sample also yield this CDR3. The chain recombines TRBV6-2 or TRBV6-3 with TRBJ1-5; D is ambiguous. Germline CDR1 MNHEY, CDR2 SVGEGT. Trimming cost V 3 bases and J 2 bases, with 8 bases left between them. This CDR3 region has 14 residues. The CDR3 DNA reads TGTGCCAGCAGTTATTATTCAGGCAATCAGCCCCAGCATTTT. Residues: CASSYYSGNQPQHF.

CDR3 region: CASSSYGQNGAGELFF. In DNA, the CDR3 is TGTGCCAGCAGTTCCTACGGACAGAATGGCGCCGGGGAGCTGTTTTTT. The chain has TRBV27 and TRBJ2-2; tentative D call: TRBD1 (6 bases). Trimming removed 4 bases from V and 6 bases from J, with 18 bases in between. CDR1 MNHEY and CDR2 SMNVEV come from the germline V gene (reference sequence). The length of the CDR3 is 16 residues.

The rearrangement uses TRBV19 and TRBJ1-2; 10 positions match TRBD1. The CDR3 extends over 14 amino acids. V dropped 7 bases and J dropped 4; count of bases not matched to a gene: 6. Germline V CDR1 and CDR2: LNHDA, SQIVND (reference sequence). CDR3 residues: CASTPGQGSYGYTF. CDR3 bases: TGTGCCAGTACCCCGGGACAGGGGAGCTATGGCTACACCTTC.

The V call is TRBV10-2, the J call TRBJ2-1; TRBD1 is a possible D gene (5 bases). V was shortened by 3 bases and J by 0 bases, with 6 bases between the two germline ends. CDR1 WSHSY and CDR2 SAAADI come from the germline V gene. The CDR3 loop spans 14 amino acids. The CDR3 here is CASSDRGSYNEQFF. DNA for the CDR3: TGCGCCAGCAGTGATAGGGGCTCCTACAATGAGCAGTTCTTC.

The chain carries TRBV28 and TRBJ2-4; 11 bases map to TRBD2. V trimming: 4 bases; J trimming: 6 bases; junction bases outside the gene matches: 5. The CDR3 is 15 amino acids. Germline assignment: CDR1 MDHEN and CDR2 SYDVKM. The CDR3, as DNA: TGTGCCAGCAGTTCGATAGCGGGAGGGGGAAACATTCAGTACTTC. Translated, it gives CASSSIAGGGNIQYF.

The genes are TRBV24-1 and TRBJ2-3; 11 bases map to TRBD1. The CDR3 consists of 16 residues. The V segment lost 2 bases and the J segment 3 bases; nucleotides outside the gene matches: 3. The germline V gene has CDR1 KGHDR and CDR2 SFDVKD. This CDR3 is CATSDYGTGGTDTQYF. CDR3 nucleotide sequence: TGTGCCACCAGTGATTACGGGACAGGGGGGACAGATACGCAGTATTTT.

The gene calls are TRBV19 and TRBJ2-1, with D possibly TRBD2 on 7 matching bases. The germline gives CDR1 LNHDA, CDR2 SQIVND (reference sequence). This CDR3 contains 16 residues. The ends were cut back, 2 bases at V and 9 bases at J, with 20 bases in the middle. CDR3: CASSIKGEGRGSEQFF. The DNA of the CDR3 is TGTGCCAGTAGTATAAAGGGGGAGGGCCGAGGGAGTGAGCAGTTCTTC.

J is TRBJ1-2 and V is TRBV30; D unresolved. This CDR3 has 12 residues. Per germline, CDR1 GTSNPN and CDR2 SVGIG (reference sequence). Trimming removed 1 base from V and 2 bases from J, with 5 bases in between. CDR3 nucleotide sequence: TGTGCCTGGAGTGGGCAGAACTATGGCTACACCTTC. Translation: CAWSGQNYGYTF. Variable domain in full (rest from reference TRBV30 and TRBJ1-2): SQTIHQWPATLVQPVGSPLSLECTVEGTSNPNLYWYRQAAGRGLQLLFYSVGIGQISSEVPQNLSASRPQDRQFILSSKKLLLSDSGFYLCAWSGQNYGYTFGSGTRLTVV.

V gene TRBV11-2 combines with J gene TRBJ2-7, with TRBD1 identical over 8 bases. Trimming cost V 0 bases and J 2 bases; bases outside gene matches: 9. This CDR3 is built from 17 residues. The germline V gene encodes CDR1 SGHAT and CDR2 FQNNGV. CDR3 in amino acids: CASSLDPRQGRAYEQYF. DNA for the CDR3: TGTGCCAGCAGCTTAGACCCCAGACAGGGGCGGGCCTACGAGCAGTACTTC.

Here the CDR3 reads CASSLGRGTREYF. CDR3 sequence (DNA): TGTGCCAGCAGCTTGGGACGGGGGACTAGAGAATACTTC. The chain recombines TRBV7-6 with TRBJ2-7, with 8 positions matching TRBD2. Unmatched junction bases numbered 11, after V lost 3 bases and J lost 13 bases. This CDR3 spans 13 amino acids. From germline, CDR1 is SGHVS and CDR2 FNYEAQ.

This clone was seen only a few times. The rearrangement joins TRBV3-1 (or the pseudogene TRBV3-2) to TRBJ1-3; a weak D match, TRBD1 (5 bases). Germline CDR1 and CDR2: LGHDT and YNNKEL (reference sequence). Deletions cut 3 bases from V and 2 bases from J, with 8 bases between. This CDR3 comprises 14 residues. DNA for the CDR3: TGTGCCAGCAGCCACCAGGGCGCTGGAAACACCATATATTTT. Its protein is CASSHQGAGNTIYF.

Only a few counts were recorded for this clone. This chain uses TRBV28 with TRBJ2-3; TRBD2 is a possible D gene (6 bases). Germline-derived CDR1 and CDR2 are MDHEN and SYDVKM. V gave up 6 bases and J gave up 0 bases, with 13 bases separating them. The CDR3 consists of 15 residues. The CDR3 loop reads CASRLAGSSTDTQYF. The DNA for the CDR3 is TGTGCCAGCAGGCTCGCGGGATCTAGCACAGATACGCAGTATTTT.

The V gene is TRBV11-2, the J gene TRBJ2-7; TRBD1 agrees at 9 bases. The V gene end was trimmed by 3 bases and the J gene end by 3 bases; junction bases not matched to a gene: 3. This CDR3 region has 14 residues. In germline, CDR1 is SGHAT, CDR2 FQNNGV. In nucleotides, the CDR3 is TGTGCCAGCAGCTTCGGGACAGGGCACTACGAGCAGTACTTC. Translating it yields CASSFGTGHYEQYF.

The rearrangement uses TRBV5-3 and TRBJ2-7; 7 bases are a match to TRBD2. TRBV5-3 is designated an ORF whose function remains uncertain. After removal of 0 bases from V and 2 bases from J, the junction contained 11 bases not matched to a gene. This CDR3 region has 17 residues. The CDR3 DNA sequence: TGTGCCAGAAGCTTGGAGATACCGCTAGCGGAGACCTACGAGCAGTACTTC. It translates to CARSLEIPLAETYEQYF.

The chain is built from TRBV5-3 and TRBJ2-7, with 10 nucleotides matching TRBD1. TRBV5-3 is given ORF status, its function remaining uncertain. This CDR3 has 15 residues. The V segment lost 4 bases and the J segment 2 bases; nucleotides outside the gene matches: 6. CDR3 protein: CARSNRDRGTYEQYF. DNA of the CDR3: TGTGCCAGAAGCAACCGGGACAGGGGTACCTACGAGCAGTACTTC.

The chain has TRBV24-1 and TRBJ2-2; maybe TRBD1 (6 bases). The CDR3 covers 16 residues. Trimming took off 0 bases at V and 2 bases at J, with 9 bases between the two ends. The germline V gene has CDR1 KGHDR and CDR2 SFDVKD. The CDR3 loop reads CATSDLVRGNTGELFF. As DNA, the CDR3 is TGTGCCACCAGTGATTTGGTCAGGGGAAACACCGGGGAGCTGTTTTTT.

The chain combines TRBV30 with TRBJ2-7, with TRBD1 identical over 7 bases. The germline CDR1 and CDR2 sequences are GTSNPN and SVGIG (reference sequence). CDR3 length: 13 amino acids. V dropped 5 bases and J dropped 2; count of bases not matched to a gene: 6. DNA of the CDR3: TGTGCCTGGGGGACAGTCGCTGCCTACGAGCAGTACTTC. Its translation is CAWGTVAAYEQYF.

This chain connects TRBV14 to TRBJ2-5, with unresolved D. The germline V and J ends were trimmed by 3 bases and 4 bases, with 6 bases remaining between them. This CDR3 spans 12 amino acids. Germline values: CDR1 SGHDN, CDR2 FVKESK. The CDR3 loop is CASSHRVETQYF. The CDR3 DNA follows: TGTGCCAGCAGCCACCGAGTAGAGACCCAGTACTTC.

CDR3 DNA: TGTGCCAGCAGCTTGGCACTAGCGGGCCTCACCGGGGAGCTGTTTTTT. It encodes CASSLALAGLTGELFF. The V gene is TRBV5-5, the J gene TRBJ2-2; 9 bases are shared with TRBD2. Germline CDR1 reads SGHKS; CDR2 reads YYEKEE (reference sequence). Trimming at V came to 0 bases and at J to 4 bases, leaving 4 bases not matched to a gene. The CDR3 is 16 amino acids.

V is TRBV7-2 and J is TRBJ1-6; D gene uncertain. The V and J ends lost 8 bases and 7 bases respectively, with 15 bases between them. In germline, CDR1 is SGHTA, CDR2 FQGNSA. The CDR3 covers 14 residues. DNA for the CDR3: TGTGCCAGCCGCAGGATGAGTACGAATTCACCCCTCCACTTT. This encodes CASRRMSTNSPLHF.

The CDR3 loop reads CASRTLQGRSTEAFF. The CDR3 nucleotides read TGTGCCAGTAGGACCCTACAGGGAAGGAGCACTGAAGCTTTCTTT. V gene TRBV19 combines with J gene TRBJ1-1; TRBD1 is a possible D gene (6 bases). CDR1 and CDR2 (germline): LNHDA, SQIVND (reference sequence). This CDR3 region has 15 residues. V lost 6 bases and J lost 4, with 18 bases in between.

A word on this clone: Germline and junction disagree at one end, which may indicate a read error. This sequence joins TRBV10-2 and TRBJ2-7; D gene uncertain. The CDR3 is 12 residues long. The germline V gene encodes CDR1 WSHSY and CDR2 SAAADI. CDR3 region: CASSESTGTSDF. The CDR3 DNA reads as TGCGCCAGCAGTGAGTCGACTGGAACTTCAGACTTC.

This clone turned up a few times. The chain couples TRBV3-1 (or the pseudogene TRBV3-2) to TRBJ1-1; tentatively, D is TRBD1 (5 bases). The V and J ends lost 7 bases and 3 bases respectively, with 9 bases between them. The germline V gene has CDR1 LGHDT and CDR2 YNNKEL (reference sequence). CDR3 length: 12 residues. CDR3 loop: CASTDSYTEAFF. The CDR3 nucleotides read TGTGCCAGCACCGACAGCTACACTGAAGCTTTCTTT.

This sequence joins TRBV14 and TRBJ1-1; D unclear. V dropped 3 bases and J dropped 4 bases, with 15 bases sitting between them. Germline lookup yields CDR1 SGHDN and CDR2 FVKESK. CDR3 length equals 15 residues. CDR3 nucleotides: TGTGCCAGCAGCCAGGGAGTTGTACCGGGCACTGAAGCTTTCTTT. Amino acids: CASSQGVVPGTEAFF.

This rearrangement joins TRBV6-5 to TRBJ2-7, with a possible D match to TRBD1 (8 bases). The length of the CDR3 is 15 residues. V was pared by 5 bases and J by 3 bases, with 17 bases between. CDR1 is MNHEY and CDR2 is SVGAGI in the germline V gene. The CDR3 region is CASSTNRGGSYEQYF. DNA of the CDR3: TGTGCCAGCAGTACAAACAGGGGGGGGAGCTACGAGCAGTACTTC.

This clone was observed a handful of times. This chain's CDR3 is CASQPGVSYEQYF. DNA of the CDR3: TGTGCCAGCCAGCCCGGGGTCTCCTACGAGCAGTACTTC. The V and J genes are TRBV2 and TRBJ2-7; tentatively, D is TRBD2 (5 bases). Germline loops: CDR1 SNHLY, CDR2 FYNNEI. The CDR3 is made up of 13 amino acids. Trimming left V 8 bases short and J 0 bases short, with 11 bases between.

This chain links TRBV5-1 with TRBJ2-1, with TRBD2 matching 12 bases. The V segment lost 4 bases and the J segment 4 bases; nucleotides outside the gene matches: 6. Germline-derived CDR1 and CDR2 are SGHRS and YFSETQ. The CDR3 has 16 residues. The CDR3 DNA is TGCGCCAGCAGCATCCCTAGCGGGAGGGGGTACAATGAGCAGTTCTTC. The encoded protein is CASSIPSGRGYNEQFF. The complete variable domain, with remaining parts taken from reference TRBV5-1 and TRBJ2-1, reads KAGVTQTPRYLIKTRGQQVTLSCSPISGHRSVSWYQQTPGQGLQFLFEYFSETQRNKGNFPGRFSGRQFSNSRSEMNVSTLELGDSALYLCASSIPSGRGYNEQFFGPGTRLTVL.